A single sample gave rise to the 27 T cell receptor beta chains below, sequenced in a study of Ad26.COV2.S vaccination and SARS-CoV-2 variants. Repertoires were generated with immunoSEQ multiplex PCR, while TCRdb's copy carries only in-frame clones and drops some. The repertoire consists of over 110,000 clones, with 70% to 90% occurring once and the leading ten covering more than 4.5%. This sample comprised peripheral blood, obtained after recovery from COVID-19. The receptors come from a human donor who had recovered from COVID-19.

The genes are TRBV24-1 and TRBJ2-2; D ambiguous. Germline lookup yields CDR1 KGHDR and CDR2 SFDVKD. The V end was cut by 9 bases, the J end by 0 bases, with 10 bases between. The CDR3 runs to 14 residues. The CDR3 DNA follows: TGTGCCACCCGGAGAGCTGCGAACACCGGGGAGCTGTTTTTT. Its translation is CATRRAANTGELFF.

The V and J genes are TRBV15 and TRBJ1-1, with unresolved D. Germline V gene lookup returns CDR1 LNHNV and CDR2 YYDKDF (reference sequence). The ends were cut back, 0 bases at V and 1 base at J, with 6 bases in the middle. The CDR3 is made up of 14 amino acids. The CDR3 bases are TGTGCCACCAGCAGAGATTTGGGGAACACTGAAGCTTTCTTT. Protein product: CATSRDLGNTEAFF.

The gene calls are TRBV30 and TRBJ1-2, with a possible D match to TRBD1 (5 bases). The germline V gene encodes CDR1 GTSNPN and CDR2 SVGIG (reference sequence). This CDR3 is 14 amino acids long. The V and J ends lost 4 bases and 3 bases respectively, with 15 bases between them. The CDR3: CAWTIGGAYYGYTF. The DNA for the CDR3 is TGTGCCTGGACTATCGGAGGGGCATACTATGGCTACACCTTC.

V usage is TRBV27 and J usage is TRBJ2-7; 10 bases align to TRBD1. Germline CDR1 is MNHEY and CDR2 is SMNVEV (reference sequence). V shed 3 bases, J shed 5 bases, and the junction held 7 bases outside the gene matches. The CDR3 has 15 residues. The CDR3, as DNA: TGTGCCAGCAGTTTCCGCGGGACAGGGGTCCACGAGCAGTACTTC. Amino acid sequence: CASSFRGTGVHEQYF.

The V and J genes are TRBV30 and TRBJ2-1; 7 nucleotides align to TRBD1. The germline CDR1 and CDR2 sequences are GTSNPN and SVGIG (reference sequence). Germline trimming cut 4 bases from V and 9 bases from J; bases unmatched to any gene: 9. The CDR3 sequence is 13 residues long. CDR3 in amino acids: CAWKNRGRGEQFF. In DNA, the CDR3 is TGTGCCTGGAAGAACAGGGGCCGGGGTGAGCAGTTCTTC.

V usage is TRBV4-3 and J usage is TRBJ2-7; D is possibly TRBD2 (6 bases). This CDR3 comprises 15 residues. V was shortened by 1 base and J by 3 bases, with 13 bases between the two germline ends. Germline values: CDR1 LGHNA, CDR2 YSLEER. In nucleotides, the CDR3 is TGCGCCAGCAGCCAAGCAGCGGGCCGGGGCTACGAGCAGTACTTC. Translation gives CASSQAAGRGYEQYF.

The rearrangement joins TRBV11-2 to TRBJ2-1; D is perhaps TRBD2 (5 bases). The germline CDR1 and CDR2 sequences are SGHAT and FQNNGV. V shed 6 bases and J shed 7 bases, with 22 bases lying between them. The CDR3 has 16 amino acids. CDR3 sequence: CASRIPGTHPRNEQFF. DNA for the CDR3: TGTGCCAGCAGAATACCGGGAACACATCCCAGGAATGAGCAGTTCTTC.

The CDR3 DNA is TGCGCCAGCAGCCAAGATGCCAGCGGGGTCGATTTGGCCCAGTACTTC. Translation gives CASSQDASGVDLAQYF. The rearrangement uses TRBV4-3 and TRBJ2-5; 7 bases line up with TRBD2. The germline V gene has CDR1 LGHNA and CDR2 YSLEER. The CDR3 is 16 residues long. V lost 0 bases and J lost 9; bases outside the gene matches: 13.

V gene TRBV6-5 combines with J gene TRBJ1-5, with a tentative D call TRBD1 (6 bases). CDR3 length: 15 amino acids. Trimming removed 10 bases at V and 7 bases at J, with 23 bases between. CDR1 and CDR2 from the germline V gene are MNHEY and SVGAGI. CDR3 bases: TGTGCCACCAAATACCTGACGGGGGCTGAACAGCCCCAGCATTTT. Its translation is CATKYLTGAEQPQHF.

The CDR3 region has the DNA TGTGCCAGCAGTTGGGACAGGGGGCCGGGGACCCAGTACTTC. As protein: CASSWDRGPGTQYF. The chain recombines TRBV6-5 with TRBJ2-5; 12 positions match TRBD1. This CDR3 has 14 residues. J lost 7 bases, V lost 4 bases, and 4 bases had no gene match. Germline V gene sequence: CDR1 MNHEY, CDR2 SVGAGI.

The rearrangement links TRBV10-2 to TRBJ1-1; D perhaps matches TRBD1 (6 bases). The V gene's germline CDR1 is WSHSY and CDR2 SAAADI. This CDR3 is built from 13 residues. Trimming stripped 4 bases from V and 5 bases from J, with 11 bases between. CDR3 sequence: CASSAGANTEAFF. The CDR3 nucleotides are TGCGCCAGCAGTGCAGGGGCGAATACTGAAGCTTTCTTT.

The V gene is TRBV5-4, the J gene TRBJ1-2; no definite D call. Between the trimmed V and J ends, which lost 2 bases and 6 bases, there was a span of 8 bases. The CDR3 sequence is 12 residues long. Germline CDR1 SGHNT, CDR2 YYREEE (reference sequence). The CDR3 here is CASSFRVNGYTF. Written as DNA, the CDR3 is TGTGCCAGCAGCTTCAGAGTCAATGGCTACACCTTC.

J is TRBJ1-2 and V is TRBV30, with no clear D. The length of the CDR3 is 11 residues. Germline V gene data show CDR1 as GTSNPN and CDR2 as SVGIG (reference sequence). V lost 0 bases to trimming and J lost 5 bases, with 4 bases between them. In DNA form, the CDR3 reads TGTGCCTGGAGTGTCCAATATGGCTACACCTTC. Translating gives CAWSVQYGYTF.

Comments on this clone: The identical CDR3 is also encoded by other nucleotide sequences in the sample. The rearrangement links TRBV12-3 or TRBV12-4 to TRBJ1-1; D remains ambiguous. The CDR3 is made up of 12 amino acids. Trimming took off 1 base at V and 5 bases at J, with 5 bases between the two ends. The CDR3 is CASSLEGTEAFF. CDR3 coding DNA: TGTGCCAGCAGTTTAGAAGGGACTGAAGCTTTCTTT.

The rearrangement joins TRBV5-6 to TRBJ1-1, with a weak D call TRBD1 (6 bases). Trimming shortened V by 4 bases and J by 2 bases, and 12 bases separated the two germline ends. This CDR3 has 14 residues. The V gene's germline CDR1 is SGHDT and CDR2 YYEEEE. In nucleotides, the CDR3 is TGTGCCAGCAGCCAGAGGGGGGTTAACACTGAAGCTTTCTTT. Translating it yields CASSQRGVNTEAFF.

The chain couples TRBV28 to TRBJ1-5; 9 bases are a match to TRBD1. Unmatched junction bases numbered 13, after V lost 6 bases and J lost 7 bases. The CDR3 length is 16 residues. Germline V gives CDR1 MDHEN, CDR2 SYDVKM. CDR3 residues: CASSLWTDRGGQPQHF. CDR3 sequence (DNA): TGTGCCAGCAGCCTCTGGACGGACAGGGGAGGACAGCCCCAGCATTTT.

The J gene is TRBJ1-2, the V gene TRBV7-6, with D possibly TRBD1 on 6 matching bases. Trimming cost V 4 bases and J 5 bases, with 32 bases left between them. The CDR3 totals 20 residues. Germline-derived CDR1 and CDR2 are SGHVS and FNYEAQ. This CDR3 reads CASSSIKEVRDNNLHYGYTF. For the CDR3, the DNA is TGTGCCAGCAGCTCAATTAAAGAGGTCCGGGACAATAATCTCCATTATGGCTACACCTTC. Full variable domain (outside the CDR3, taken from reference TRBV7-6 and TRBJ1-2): GAGVSQSPRYKVTKRGQDVALRCDPISGHVSLYWYRQALGQGPEFLTYFNYEAQQDKSGLPNDRFSAERPEGSISTLTIQRTEQRDSAMYRCASSSIKEVRDNNLHYGYTFGSGTRLTVV.

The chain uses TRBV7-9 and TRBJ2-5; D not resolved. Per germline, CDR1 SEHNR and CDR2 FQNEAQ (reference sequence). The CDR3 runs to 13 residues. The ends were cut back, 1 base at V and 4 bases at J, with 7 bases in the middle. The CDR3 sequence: CASSLEVGETQYF. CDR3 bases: TGTGCCAGCAGCTTAGAGGTCGGAGAGACCCAGTACTTC.

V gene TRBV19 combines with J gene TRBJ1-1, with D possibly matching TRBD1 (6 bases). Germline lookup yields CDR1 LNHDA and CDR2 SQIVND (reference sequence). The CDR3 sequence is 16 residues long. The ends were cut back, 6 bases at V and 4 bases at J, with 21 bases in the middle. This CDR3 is CASRGNTQGFSTEAFF. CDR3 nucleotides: TGTGCCAGTAGGGGAAATACGCAGGGGTTTTCCACTGAAGCTTTCTTT.

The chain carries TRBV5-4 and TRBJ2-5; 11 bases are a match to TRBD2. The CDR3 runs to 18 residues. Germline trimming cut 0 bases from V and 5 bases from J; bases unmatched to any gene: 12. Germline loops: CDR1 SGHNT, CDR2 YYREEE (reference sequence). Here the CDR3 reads CASSLGASGGLALETQYF. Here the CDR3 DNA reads TGTGCCAGCAGCTTGGGGGCTAGCGGGGGGCTGGCACTTGAGACCCAGTACTTC.

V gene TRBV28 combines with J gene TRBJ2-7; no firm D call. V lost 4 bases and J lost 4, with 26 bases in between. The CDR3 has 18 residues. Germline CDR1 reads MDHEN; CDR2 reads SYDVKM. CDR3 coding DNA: TGTGCCAGCAGTTCATCGCCTAAACTCACAAGGACCCGATACGAGCAGTACTTC. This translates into CASSSSPKLTRTRYEQYF. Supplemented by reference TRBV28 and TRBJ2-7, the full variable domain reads DVKVTQSSRYLVKRTGEKVFLECVQDMDHENMFWYRQDPGLGLRLIYFSYDVKMKEKGDIPEGYSVSREKKERFSLILESASTNQTSMYLCASSSSPKLTRTRYEQYFGPGTRLTVT.

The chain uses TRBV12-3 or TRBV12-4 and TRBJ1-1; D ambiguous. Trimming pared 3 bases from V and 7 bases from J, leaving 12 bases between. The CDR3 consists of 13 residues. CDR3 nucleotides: TGTGCCAGCAGTTTTTGGGATAGTGTTGAAGCTTTCTTT. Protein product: CASSFWDSVEAFF.

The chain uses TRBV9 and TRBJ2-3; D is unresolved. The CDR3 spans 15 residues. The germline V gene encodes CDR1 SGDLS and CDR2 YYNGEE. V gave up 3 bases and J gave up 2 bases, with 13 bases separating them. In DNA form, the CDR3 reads TGTGCCAGCAGCGGTGGTAGTCCCCTCACAGATACGCAGTATTTT. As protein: CASSGGSPLTDTQYF.

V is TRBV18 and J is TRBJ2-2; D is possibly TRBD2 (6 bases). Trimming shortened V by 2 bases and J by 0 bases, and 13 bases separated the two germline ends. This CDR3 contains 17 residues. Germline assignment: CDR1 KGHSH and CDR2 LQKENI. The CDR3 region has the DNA TGTGCCAGCTCACCAATAAGGTGGGGGGCGAACACCGGGGAGCTGTTTTTT. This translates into CASSPIRWGANTGELFF.

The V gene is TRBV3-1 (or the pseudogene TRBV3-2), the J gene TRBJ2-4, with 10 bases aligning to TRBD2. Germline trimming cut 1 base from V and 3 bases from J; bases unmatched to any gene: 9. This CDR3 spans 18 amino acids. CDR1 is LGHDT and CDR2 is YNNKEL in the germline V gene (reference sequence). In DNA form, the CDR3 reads TGTGCCAGCAGCCAAGTAGGGTCTAGCGGGGGACTCAAAAACATTCAGTACTTC. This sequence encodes CASSQVGSSGGLKNIQYF.

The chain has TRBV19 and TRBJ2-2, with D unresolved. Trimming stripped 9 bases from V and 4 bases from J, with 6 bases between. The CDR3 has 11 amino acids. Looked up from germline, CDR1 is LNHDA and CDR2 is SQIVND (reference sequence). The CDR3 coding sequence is TGTGCCAGCCGAAGCACCGGGGAGCTGTTTTTT. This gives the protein CASRSTGELFF.

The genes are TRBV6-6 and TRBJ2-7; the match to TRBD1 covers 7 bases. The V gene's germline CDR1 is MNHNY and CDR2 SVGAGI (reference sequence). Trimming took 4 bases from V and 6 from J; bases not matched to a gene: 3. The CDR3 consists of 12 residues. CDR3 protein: CASSFGTAEQYF. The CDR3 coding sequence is TGTGCCAGCAGTTTCGGGACAGCCGAGCAGTACTTC.